This T cell receptor (beta chain) was captured in a study of cytomegalovirus exposure and HLA in healthy donors. Study-level findings and limits: TCR beta chains associated with HLA were, in a later analysis, more clonally expanded than equally common others.

In regard to this clone: Its target is unknown.

The PCR employed 60 Vbeta primers together with 13 Jbeta primers. Some clones are missing from TCRdb's copy, which holds only in-frame ones; the method was immunoSEQ multiplex PCR. The repertoire includes 130,000 to 150,000 clones, 80% of them detected once, and 2% to 2.5% sits in the top ten. Germline trimming cut 5 bases from V and 1 base from J; bases unmatched to any gene: 6. CDR1 is MDHEN, CDR2 SYDVKM, per germline. The CDR3 covers 15 residues. The sequence derives from a man aged 25-45 years in good health and CMV-seronegative. The sample taken for sequencing was PBMCs. This chain links TRBV28 with TRBJ1-1, with 8 nucleotides matching TRBD1. The CDR3 DNA follows: TGTGCCAGCAGTCCGCAGGGGGCCGGGAACACTGAAGCTTTCTTT. Protein product: CASSPQGAGNTEAFF.